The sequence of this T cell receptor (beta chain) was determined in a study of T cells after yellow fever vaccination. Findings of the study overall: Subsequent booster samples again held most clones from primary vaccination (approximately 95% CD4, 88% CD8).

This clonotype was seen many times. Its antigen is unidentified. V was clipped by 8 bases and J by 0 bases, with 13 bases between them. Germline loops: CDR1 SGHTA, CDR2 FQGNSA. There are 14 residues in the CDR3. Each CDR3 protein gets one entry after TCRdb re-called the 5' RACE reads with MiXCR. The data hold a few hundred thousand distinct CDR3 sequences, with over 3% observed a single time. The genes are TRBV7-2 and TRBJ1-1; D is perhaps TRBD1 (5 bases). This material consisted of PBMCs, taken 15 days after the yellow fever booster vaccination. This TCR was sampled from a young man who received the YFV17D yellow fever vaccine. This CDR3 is CASVPGSMNTEAFF. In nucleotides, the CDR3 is TGTGCCAGCGTGCCAGGGAGTATGAACACTGAAGCTTTCTTT.